This T cell receptor beta chain is from a study of beta chain features in type 1 diabetes. General study results and limits: The VDJ junctions of type 1 diabetes patients carried fewer insertions and more deletions. There was a moderate but significant shortening of TCRB CDR3s in all four CD4+ subsets of Type 1 diabetes patients.

Isolated RNA was reverse transcribed in full, so expressed TCRB transcripts were sequenced. TCRdb's copy holds only in-frame clones and misses some; the assay was immunoSEQ multiplex PCR. The table includes hundreds of thousands of clones, around an eighth detected once. CDR1 and CDR2 (germline): SGHNT, YENEEA. This CDR3 region has 14 residues. Trimming stripped 1 base from V and 7 bases from J, with 13 bases between. Every donor provided one heparinised blood draw, which averaged roughly 120 mL. Sorted CD4+ subsets: naive, central memory, regulatory, stem cell-like memory (CD45RO/CCR7/CD25/CD127/CD95/CD27 panel). This clone was recorded a few times. The antigen is undetermined.

The sequence was collected from a man younger than 30 with type 1 diabetes. The gene calls are TRBV11-3 and TRBJ1-1, with unresolved D. The source material was naive CD4+ T cells from blood. The chain's CDR3 is CASSLVSDGLEAFF. CDR3 in DNA: TGTGCCAGCAGCTTAGTCTCCGACGGCCTTGAAGCTTTCTTT.